A selection of T cell receptor beta chains follows, all from one sample in a study of beta chain features in type 1 diabetes. Sequenced by immunoSEQ multiplex PCR; TCRdb stores in-frame clones only, minus some. The sample carries 600,000 to 700,000 clones, around 12% recorded once. Sequencing was carried out using naive CD4+ T cells from blood. Every receptor here comes from a man aged 25 to 40 with type 1 diabetes. Each CDR3 is given with its conserved first and last residue. D genes are given only for firm matches. Some rows mark clone size as missing; the rest say once, few, many or name a class of expanded clone.

clone_size	v_call	d_call	j_call	cdr3_nt	cdr3_aa
few	TRBV7-2	.	TRBJ2-3	TGTGCCAGCAGCTCCTACGGGGGGCACACAGATACGCAGTATTTT	CASSSYGGHTDTQYF
few	TRBV30	.	TRBJ2-5	TGTGCCTGGAGCGCCAGGGTCGGAGAGACCCAGTACTTC	CAWSARVGETQYF
few	TRBV29-1	.	TRBJ2-7	TGCAGCGTTGGTCTGGGGTCCTACGAGCAGTACTTC	CSVGLGSYEQYF
few	TRBV5-4	.	TRBJ2-4	TGTGCCAGCGGGTTGCGGGGTGCCAAAAACATTCAGTACTTC	CASGLRGAKNIQYF
few	TRBV9	TRBD1	TRBJ2-2	TGTGCCAGCGACAGGGGGCAGAGCACCGGGGAGCTGTTTTTT	CASDRGQSTGELFF
.	TRBV7-2	.	TRBJ2-1	TGTGCCAGCAGCTTAGACCCGGGGGAATACAATGAGCAGTTCTTC	CASSLDPGEYNEQFF
.	TRBV2	TRBD1	TRBJ1-6	TGTGCCAGCAAAACCGACAGGGGTGGATCACCCCTCCACTTT	CASKTDRGGSPLHF
few	TRBV7-8	.	TRBJ2-3	TGTGCCAGCAGCTCCAGTTGGGGGGAAAGCACAGATACGCAGTATTTT	CASSSSWGESTDTQYF
few	TRBV5-7	.	TRBJ2-3	TGTGCCAGCAGGGATCCCTGGACGGATCGCACAGATACGCAGTATTTT	CASRDPWTDRTDTQYF
few	TRBV2	.	TRBJ1-2	TGTGCCAGCAGTGAGAGTGGACAAAACTATGGCTACACCTTC	CASSESGQNYGYTF
.	TRBV10-3	.	TRBJ1-4	TGTGCCATCAGTGAGTCAAAGGGACAAACAGGGGAAAAACTGTTTTTT	CAISESKGQTGEKLFF
few	TRBV7-3	.	TRBJ1-1	TGTGCCAGCAGCGCTTGGATGAACACTGAAGCTTTCTTT	CASSAWMNTEAFF
.	TRBV18	.	TRBJ1-2	TGTGCCAGCTCACCGGAGGGAATGAATGGCTACACCTTC	CASSPEGMNGYTF
few	TRBV6-1	.	TRBJ1-1	TGTGCCAGCAGTGAGCAGGAGATGATGAACACTGAAGCTTTCTTT	CASSEQEMMNTEAFF
few	TRBV9	TRBD2	TRBJ2-3	TGTGCCAGCAGGTCAGCGGGGTCAGATACGCAGTATTTT	CASRSAGSDTQYF
few	TRBV7-3	TRBD2	TRBJ2-3	TGTGCCAGCAGCTCCCCTGAGCGGGGGCCAGATACGCAGTATTTT	CASSSPERGPDTQYF
.	TRBV2	.	TRBJ1-4	TGTGCCAGCAGTGTAAACGGGGCAACTAATGAAAAACTGTTTTTT	CASSVNGATNEKLFF
.	TRBV10-3	TRBD1	TRBJ1-2	TGTGCCATCAGCCGATATTCAGGGGGCGACTATGGCTACACCTTC	CAISRYSGGDYGYTF
few	TRBV9	TRBD2	TRBJ2-3	TGTGCCAGCAGCGTAATTAGCGGGAGCACAGATACGCAGTATTTT	CASSVISGSTDTQYF
few	TRBV30	TRBD1	TRBJ1-4	TGTGCCTGGAGCCAGGGGGCGACAACTAATGAAAAACTGTTTTTT	CAWSQGATTNEKLFF
.	TRBV14	.	TRBJ2-7	TGTGCCAGCAGCCTACTTCTCCGGGCAGGGAGATCAGGGCGGCGACCGGGCTACGAGCAGTACTTC	CASSLLLRAGRSGRRPGYEQYF
few	TRBV29-1	TRBD1	TRBJ1-5	TGCAGCGTGTCCGGGACAGGTAAAAATCAGCCCCAGCATTTT	CSVSGTGKNQPQHF
.	TRBV6-5	.	TRBJ1-1	TGTGCCAGCAGCTCGGTCACTGAAGCTTTCTTT	CASSSVTEAFF
.	TRBV27	TRBD2	TRBJ2-3	TGTGCCAGCAGTTTATTTTCCCTAGCGGGGGCCTCAACTAGCACAGATACGCAGTATTTT	CASSLFSLAGASTSTDTQYF
few	TRBV7-2	TRBD1	TRBJ2-1	TGTGCCAGCAGCGTGAGACAGGGTAAAGGTGAGCAGTTCTTC	CASSVRQGKGEQFF
many	TRBV9	.	TRBJ2-5	TGTGCCAGCAGCAAACGGGTTGGAGAGACCCAGTACTTC	CASSKRVGETQYF
.	TRBV11-3	.	TRBJ2-1	TGTGCCAGCAGCTTAGACGGCTGGGGGAGAGGCAATGAGCAGTTCTTC	CASSLDGWGRGNEQFF
few	TRBV30	.	TRBJ1-5	TGTGCCTGTCGACGGGATAGCAATCAGCCCCAGCATTTT	CACRRDSNQPQHF
.	TRBV30	.	TRBJ1-6	TGTGCCTGGGACCGGGACGTAGTAAATTCACCCCTCCACTTT	CAWDRDVVNSPLHF
.	TRBV11-3	TRBD2	TRBJ2-1	TGTGCCAGCAGCTTAGGACCCCGGACGAGTAGCGGGGCCACCTACAATGAGCAGTTCTTC	CASSLGPRTSSGATYNEQFF
few	TRBV14	.	TRBJ1-1	TGTGCCAGCCGGTGGGGGATGAACACTGAAGCTTTCTTT	CASRWGMNTEAFF
.	TRBV5-1	.	TRBJ2-7	TGCGCCAGCAGCCCGGAGGGTCTTCTGGGAGAGCAGTACTTC	CASSPEGLLGEQYF
.	TRBV7-9	.	TRBJ2-7	TGTGCCAGCAGCTCCATAGCTTCTGTAGACGGACTCGCCTACGAGCAGTACTTC	CASSSIASVDGLAYEQYF
.	TRBV6-1	.	TRBJ2-3	TGTGCCAGCAGTGAAGGACTCCACACAGATACGCAGTATTTT	CASSEGLHTDTQYF
.	TRBV7-2	TRBD1	TRBJ1-6	TGTGCCAGCAGCTTAAAGGGGGCAACGGGTTCACCCCTCCACTTT	CASSLKGATGSPLHF
.	TRBV27	TRBD2	TRBJ2-5	TGTGCCAGCAGTCCCGGACTAGTACAAGAGACCCAGTACTTC	CASSPGLVQETQYF
few	TRBV7-2	.	TRBJ1-6	TGTGCCACCGGGGTGGGGTCCTATAATTCACCCCTCCACTTT	CATGVGSYNSPLHF
.	TRBV10-3	.	TRBJ2-7	TGTGCCATCAGTAAGGGTCGGGCGATGAACGAGCAGTACTTC	CAISKGRAMNEQYF
few	TRBV4-2	.	TRBJ2-2	TGTGCCAGCAGCCAAGAAGTCGGGGAGCTGTTTTTT	CASSQEVGELFF
few	TRBV28	.	TRBJ2-4	TGTGCCAGCAGTCCCTCACTACCGACGACGGGGCAGTTTCAGTACTTC	CASSPSLPTTGQFQYF
few	TRBV5-4	.	TRBJ2-7	TGTGCCAGCAGCCGGGCACGGGGCGACTACGAGCAGTACTTC	CASSRARGDYEQYF
.	TRBV9	.	TRBJ1-6	TGTGCCAGCAGCGTAGCACAGTTCTATAATTCACCCCTCCACTTT	CASSVAQFYNSPLHF
.	TRBV27	TRBD2	TRBJ2-3	TGTGCCAGCAGCACGCTTGGCGGGGGGGGCACAGATACGCAGTATTTT	CASSTLGGGGTDTQYF
few	TRBV5-1	TRBD1	TRBJ2-7	TGCGCCAGCAGCTCCCGGGACAGCTCCTACGAGCAGTACTTC	CASSSRDSSYEQYF
.	TRBV5-8	TRBD2	TRBJ2-5	TGTGCCAGCAGCCGACTAGCGGGGGGGCAAGAGACCCAGTACTTC	CASSRLAGGQETQYF
.	TRBV10-3	.	TRBJ1-2	TGTGCCATCAGTGACTCGGGCAGGGGCGACTATGGCTACACCTTC	CAISDSGRGDYGYTF
.	TRBV6-5	.	TRBJ2-1	TGTGCCAGCAGTTACTCTTGGCATGAACAGTTCTTC	CASSYSWHEQFF
few	TRBV6-5	TRBD1	TRBJ2-7	TGTGCCAGCAGTTACCTCGGGACAGGCTCGTATCAGCAGTACTTC	CASSYLGTGSYQQYF
.	TRBV9	.	TRBJ2-1	TGTGCCAGCAGCGTAGGCGAGCCGTGGTCCTACAATGAGCAGTTCTTC	CASSVGEPWSYNEQFF
.	TRBV4-3	.	TRBJ1-2	TGCGCCAGCAGCCAAGTGACCCGGGGTTATGGCTACACCTTC	CASSQVTRGYGYTF
.	TRBV2	.	TRBJ2-7	TGTGCCAGCAGTGAGAGGCAGAGCTACGAGCAGTACTTC	CASSERQSYEQYF